The sample holds a few counts of the clone carrying this TCR beta chain. Its antigen remains unknown. The data derive from a study of graft-versus-host responses after intestinal transplantation. Study overall: Isolated intestinal, liver-intestinal, or multivisceral transplants were what recipients had. Every recipient underwent anti-thymocyte globulin induction, then tacrolimus and steroids for three to four years.

The repertoire was sequenced with immunoSEQ multiplex PCR; TCRdb's copy has only in-frame clones and lacks some. Among approximately 26,000 clones listed, around 80% were seen once. Germline V gene data show CDR1 as MNHEY and CDR2 as SMNVEV (reference sequence). The length of the CDR3 is 16 residues. The V end lost 2 bases, the J end lost 0 bases, and 13 bases lay between the germline ends. The sample in question was unstimulated CD4+ T cells sorted from spleen or lymph node cells, obtained before intestinal transplant. V and J are TRBV27 and TRBJ2-5, with D unresolved. The origin of this receptor is a human donor who received an intestinal transplant. In DNA form, the CDR3 reads TGTGCCAGCAGTTTACCATTCTCAGAGTACCAAGAGACCCAGTACTTC. This codes for CASSLPFSEYQETQYF.